This TCR beta chain was recorded in a study of blood T cell repertoires in COVID-19. Background on the study: COVID-19 samples collected from the United States, Italy and Spain covered acute and convalescent phases.

This clone was observed once. Clones were sequenced by immunoSEQ multiplex PCR, and TCRdb holds only the in-frame ones, with some missing. The repertoire holds 160,000 or so clones, with 70% to 90% as singletons. Sequences were obtained from peripheral blood. This TCR derives from a woman aged 45-65 years with COVID-19, enrolled during active disease.

The CDR3 DNA sequence: TGTGCCAGCAGCGTCTCGACAGGTCGTGGCTACGAGCAGTACTTC. Translating it yields CASSVSTGRGYEQYF. V gene TRBV7-2 combines with J gene TRBJ2-7; D might be TRBD1 (6 bases). The CDR3 extends over 15 amino acids. The V end was cut by 5 bases, the J end by 3 bases, with 17 bases between. Germline-derived CDR1 and CDR2 are SGHTA and FQGNSA.